Listed here is a single TCR beta chain. Its specificity is unknown. This sample is drawn from a study of T cell responses to AZD1222 COVID-19 vaccine. Study conclusions and caveats: CD4 TCRs linked to vaccination spanned spike, dominating at 160-218 and 743-854. Recipients of AZD1222 seropositive at baseline numbered only five or six. Spike-specific TCR depth and breadth grew after two AZD1222 doses. Unmutated variant regions are reportedly the target of nearly half of TCRs that are spike-specific.

CDR3 length: 13 residues. Trimming shortened V by 0 bases and J by 6 bases, and 8 bases separated the two germline ends. Germline V gene data show CDR1 as SGHTA and CDR2 as FQGTGA. The table came from immunoSEQ multiplex PCR; TCRdb's copy has only in-frame clones and leaves some out. The sample contains approximately 170,000 clones, more than 85% of which appear only once. The sequence was collected from an adult in good health. The material sequenced was peripheral blood, taken on day 0 of AZD1222 vaccination. J is TRBJ1-1 and V is TRBV7-3, with unresolved D. The CDR3 loop is CASSLTVPPEAFF. The CDR3 DNA reads as TGTGCCAGCAGCTTAACCGTGCCCCCTGAAGCTTTCTTT.